What follows describes a single T cell receptor beta chain. What it recognizes is unknown. The data derive from a study of T cell responses to AZD1222 COVID-19 vaccine. Findings of the study overall: Unmutated variant regions are reportedly targeted by nearly half of spike-specific TCRs. A rise in Spike-specific TCR breadth and depth followed two AZD1222 doses. None of the repertoires were sampled until the peak T cell response had passed.

CDR3 length: 15 residues. With 3 bases removed from V and 4 bases from J, the gap between germline ends came to 15 bases. The V gene's germline CDR1 is SGHNT and CDR2 YENEEA. Sequenced by immunoSEQ multiplex PCR; TCRdb stores in-frame clones only, minus some. In the table there are approximately 90,000 clones, about nine tenths of which are singletons. The sequencing here drew on peripheral blood, taken on day 0 of AZD1222 vaccination. The origin of this receptor is an adult in good health. This sequence joins TRBV11-3 and TRBJ1-2, with a possible D match to TRBD1 (5 bases). CDR3 in DNA: TGTGCCAGCAGCTTGGAGCCCCCCGGGGGCTATGGCTACACCTTC. This translates into CASSLEPPGGYGYTF.